The 16 T cell receptor beta chains in this list originate from one sample, sequenced in a study of blood T cell repertoires in COVID-19. Sequenced by immunoSEQ multiplex PCR; TCRdb stores in-frame clones only, minus some. The sample yields under 200,000 clones, around 87% seen once. The sequencing input was peripheral blood. Receptor source: a woman of 80 years or more in a cohort sampled during active or convalescent COVID-19.

This clone occurred once. J is TRBJ2-5 and V is TRBV9; D call uncertain. CDR1 is SGDLS, CDR2 YYNGEE, per germline. The CDR3 sequence is 15 residues long. V was clipped by 2 bases and J by 5 bases, with 16 bases between them. The chain's CDR3 is CASSVSQNLRETQYF. DNA of the CDR3: TGTGCCAGCAGCGTCTCGCAAAACCTGCGGGAGACCCAGTACTTC. The whole variable domain, remainder taken from reference TRBV9 and TRBJ2-5, is DSGVTQTPKHLITATGQRVTLRCSPRSGDLSVYWYQQSLDQGLQFLIQYYNGEERAKGNILERFSAQQFPDLHSELNLSSLELGDSALYFCASSVSQNLRETQYFGPGTRLLVL.

The J gene is TRBJ1-4, the V gene TRBV6-5, with TRBD1 as a possible D gene (5 bases). Trimming left V 6 bases short and J 10 bases short, with 21 bases between. CDR1 is MNHEY and CDR2 is SVGAGI in the germline V gene. The CDR3 is 15 residues long. CDR3 sequence: CASSRSGGGTLKLFF. The CDR3 DNA reads TGTGCCAGCAGCCGCTCGGGTGGGGGGACCTTAAAACTGTTTTTT.

The chain joins TRBV19 to TRBJ1-2; the D is unclear. This CDR3 spans 12 amino acids. Germline V gene data show CDR1 as LNHDA and CDR2 as SQIVND (reference sequence). The V end lost 5 bases, the J end lost 8 bases, and 12 bases lay between the germline ends. The CDR3 is CASSGPTGGYTF. The CDR3 bases are TGTGCCAGTAGTGGCCCCACGGGAGGCTACACCTTC.

The CDR3 region is CASTERGGRYTEAFF. The CDR3 DNA reads as TGTGCCAGCACAGAGAGGGGAGGACGTTACACTGAAGCTTTCTTT. The chain joins TRBV27 to TRBJ1-1, with D possibly being TRBD1 (5 bases). In germline, CDR1 is MNHEY, CDR2 SMNVEV (reference sequence). V lost 7 bases, J lost 3 bases, and 18 bases lay in between. The CDR3 sequence is 15 residues long.

This chain uses TRBV24-1 with TRBJ2-1, with TRBD2 as a possible D gene (5 bases). This CDR3 is built from 15 residues. The germline V and J ends were trimmed by 9 bases and 2 bases, with 16 bases remaining between them. From germline, CDR1 is KGHDR and CDR2 SFDVKD. Written as DNA, the CDR3 is TGTGCCACCGGTAAGAATAGCGTTACCTACAATGAGCAGTTCTTC. Its protein is CATGKNSVTYNEQFF.

V is TRBV10-2 and J is TRBJ1-6, with no clear D. V lost 0 bases and J lost 0, with 6 bases in between. The CDR3 contains 16 residues. Germline V gene lookup returns CDR1 WSHSY and CDR2 SAAADI. The CDR3 sequence: CASSESEGSYNSPLHF. CDR3 nucleotides: TGCGCCAGCAGTGAGTCGGAGGGCTCCTATAATTCACCCCTCCACTTT.

This sequence joins TRBV5-1 and TRBJ2-7; TRBD1 matches at 10 bases. The junction had 13 bases not matched to a gene; V was cut back by 4 bases and J by 6 bases. CDR1 SGHRS and CDR2 YFSETQ come from the germline V gene. The CDR3 loop spans 16 amino acids. The CDR3 bases are TGCGCCAGCAGCCATACCACCGGGACAGGGGATCCCGAGCAGTACTTC. It codes for CASSHTTGTGDPEQYF.

This clone was seen only a few times. The rearrangement uses TRBV28 and TRBJ2-3; 9 nucleotides line up with TRBD2. The junction had 10 bases not matched to a gene; V was cut back by 5 bases and J by 1 base. The CDR3 has 17 amino acids. CDR1 and CDR2 (germline): MDHEN, SYDVKM. The CDR3 here is CASSTGLALYGTDTQYF. The CDR3 DNA reads TGTGCCAGCAGTACTGGACTAGCGCTCTACGGCACAGATACGCAGTATTTT.

This clone has just one count. The chain combines TRBV19 with TRBJ1-6; D gene unclear. The CDR3 covers 17 residues. From germline, CDR1 is LNHDA and CDR2 SQIVND (reference sequence). Trimming removed 2 bases at V and 7 bases at J, with 18 bases between. CDR3 amino acids: CASSITAELVRNSPLHF. The CDR3 DNA is TGTGCCAGTAGTATAACGGCAGAATTAGTGCGGAATTCACCCCTCCACTTT.

This rearrangement joins TRBV3-1 (or the pseudogene TRBV3-2) to TRBJ1-6, with D hard to call. Germline lookup yields CDR1 LGHDT and CDR2 YNNKEL (reference sequence). The CDR3 has 13 residues. Trimming took off 3 bases at V and 6 bases at J, with 6 bases between the two ends. In DNA, the CDR3 is TGTGCCAGCAGCCAGGGCAGTAATTCACCCCTCCACTTT. Translated: CASSQGSNSPLHF.

V and J are TRBV28 and TRBJ1-5, with a weak D call TRBD1 (5 bases). This CDR3 is 17 amino acids long. V lost 4 bases to trimming and J lost 3 bases, with 19 bases between them. CDR1 MDHEN and CDR2 SYDVKM come from the germline V gene. This CDR3 is CASSSRTWGKYNQPQHF. DNA for the CDR3: TGTGCCAGCAGTTCAAGGACATGGGGCAAATACAATCAGCCCCAGCATTTT.

This rearrangement joins TRBV2 to TRBJ1-2; D gene uncertain. Germline V gene sequence: CDR1 SNHLY, CDR2 FYNNEI. The CDR3 has 14 amino acids. V was pared by 3 bases and J by 1 base, with 9 bases between. The CDR3 DNA reads TGTGCCAGCAGTGAGGGCAGGATTAACTATGGCTACACCTTC. Its protein product is CASSEGRINYGYTF.

The rearrangement joins TRBV5-1 to TRBJ2-2; 7 nucleotides agree with TRBD2. This CDR3 has 16 amino acids. The ends lost 4 bases at V and 0 bases at J; junction bases unmatched: 6. Germline-derived CDR1 and CDR2 are SGHRS and YFSETQ. The CDR3 is CASSGDSGSNTGELFF. CDR3 nucleotides: TGCGCCAGCAGCGGGGATAGCGGGTCGAACACCGGGGAGCTGTTTTTT.

The J gene is TRBJ2-6, the V gene TRBV7-2; perhaps TRBD2 as D (6 bases). Germline CDR1 SGHTA, CDR2 FQGNSA. Trimming cost V 1 base and J 0 bases, with 16 bases left between them. This CDR3 has 19 residues. In DNA, the CDR3 is TGTGCCAGCAGCTTAGGACCGGGACTCCCTAGCTCTGGGGCCAACGTCCTGACTTTC. This translates into CASSLGPGLPSSGANVLTF.

The rearrangement uses TRBV24-1 and TRBJ2-3; weak D call: TRBD1 (6 bases). The CDR3 contains 14 residues. Germline values: CDR1 KGHDR, CDR2 SFDVKD. Between the trimmed V and J ends, which lost 8 bases and 3 bases, there was a span of 14 bases. CDR3 residues: CATKGGIVTDTQYF. DNA for the CDR3: TGTGCCACCAAAGGGGGTATCGTAACAGATACGCAGTATTTT.

V gene TRBV27 combines with J gene TRBJ1-4; 9 nucleotides match TRBD1. Germline V CDR1 and CDR2: MNHEY, SMNVEV (reference sequence). This CDR3 region has 14 residues. Unmatched junction bases numbered 7, after V lost 6 bases and J lost 8 bases. In DNA, the CDR3 is TGTGCCAGCAGAACACAGGGGGCTCTGGAAAAACTGTTTTTT. Residues: CASRTQGALEKLFF. The variable domain in full, completed from reference TRBV27 and TRBJ1-4, reads EAQVTQNPRYLITVTGKKLTVTCSQNMNHEYMSWYRQDPGLGLRQIYYSMNVEVTDKGDVPEGYKVSRKEKRNFPLILESPSPNQTSLYFCASRTQGALEKLFFGSGTQLSVL.